The following is a T cell receptor beta chain sequence with its context. This specimen belongs to a study of blood T cell repertoires in COVID-19. Study as a whole: Some COVID-19 samples were acute and others convalescent; all came from the United States, Italy and Spain. PBMCs, B-cell-depleted T cells, or T cells were the source of the cDNA or gDNA that made up the material.

Original handling: Amplification of reference gene primers provided the estimated nucleated cell counts. Assay: immunoSEQ multiplex PCR; the TCRdb copy retains only in-frame clones and omits some. V and J calls and clone size are given by that table; D and trimming were obtained from the DNA. The sample has roughly 100,000 clones, around nine tenths seen once. Trimming removed 3 bases from V and 5 bases from J, with 15 bases in between. The CDR3 is 15 residues long. CDR1 is LGHDT and CDR2 is YNNKEL in the germline V gene (reference sequence). The rearrangement links TRBV3-1 (or the pseudogene TRBV3-2) to TRBJ2-3; D is perhaps TRBD2 (7 bases). The sample consisted of peripheral blood. The origin of this receptor is a man aged 50-60 years with active COVID-19. The CDR3 bases are TGTGCCAGCAGCCATCGGGGGGCGCGGGGAGATACGCAGTATTTT. Residues: CASSHRGARGDTQYF.